This T cell receptor (beta chain) was identified during a study of shared clonotypes between healthy human individuals. Study results and limitations: Sequencing depth was expected to influence donor clonotype sharing.

TCRdb's copy holds only in-frame clones and misses some; the assay was immunoSEQ multiplex PCR. The sample holds 900,000 to 1,200,000 clones, 70% to 80% seen once. Concerning this clone itself: Antigen specificity is unknown.

Germline assignment: CDR1 MDHEN and CDR2 SYDVKM. This CDR3 has 13 residues. V lost 7 bases, J lost 9 bases, and 15 bases lay in between. The gene calls are TRBV28 and TRBJ1-4; D is unclear. Material: memory CD4+ T cells from PBMCs. Subset specified: CD45RA-negative fraction. The sequence was collected from a man aged 18 to 30 in good health. Some clones in this sample may be carry-over from other donors' samples. The CDR3, as DNA: TGTGCCAGCATTGACCTCCCGGCTCAAAAACTGTTTTTT. Its translation: CASIDLPAQKLFF.